This T cell receptor (beta chain) was documented in a study of shared clonotypes between healthy human individuals. The study's findings and limits: Clonotype sharing levels among donors were expected to vary with sequencing depth.

This CDR3 has 10 residues. CDR1 SGHAT and CDR2 FQNNGV come from the germline V gene. V lost 7 bases and J 1 base, leaving 1 base between the germline ends. The data were produced by immunoSEQ multiplex PCR, yet TCRdb's version contains in-frame clones alone and is incomplete. The sample has hundreds of thousands of clones, about 74% seen once. On this clone itself: No antigen is known for it.

The clonotype comes from a woman in her thirties in good health. The chain has TRBV11-2 and TRBJ1-1; D ambiguous. The sequencing input was memory CD4+ T cells sorted from blood. Subset here: CD45RA-negative fraction. CDR3 nucleotides: TGTGCCAGCACGAACACTGAAGCTTTCTTT. Translating it yields CASTNTEAFF.